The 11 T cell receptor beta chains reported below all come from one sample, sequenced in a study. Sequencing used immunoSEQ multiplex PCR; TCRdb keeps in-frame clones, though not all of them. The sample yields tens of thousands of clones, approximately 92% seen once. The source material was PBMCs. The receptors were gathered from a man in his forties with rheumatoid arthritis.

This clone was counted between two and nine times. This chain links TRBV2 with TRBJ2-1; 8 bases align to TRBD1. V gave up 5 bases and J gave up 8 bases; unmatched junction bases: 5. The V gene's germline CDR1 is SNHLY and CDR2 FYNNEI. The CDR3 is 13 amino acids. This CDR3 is CASSSDRAHEQFF. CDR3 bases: TGTGCCAGCAGTTCGGACAGGGCCCATGAGCAGTTCTTC. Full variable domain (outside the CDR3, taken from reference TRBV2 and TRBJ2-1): EPEVTQTPSHQVTQMGQEVILRCVPISNHLYFYWYRQILGQKVEFLVSFYNNEISEKSEIFDDQFSVERPDGSNFTLKIRSTKLEDSAMYFCASSSDRAHEQFFGPGTRLTVL.

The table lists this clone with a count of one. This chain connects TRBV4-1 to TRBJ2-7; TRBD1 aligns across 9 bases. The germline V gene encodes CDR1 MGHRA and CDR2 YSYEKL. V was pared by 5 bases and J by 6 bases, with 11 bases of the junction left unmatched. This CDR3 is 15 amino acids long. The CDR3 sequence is CASSTTGTGQSEQYF. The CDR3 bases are TGCGCCAGCAGCACAACCGGGACAGGGCAGTCCGAGCAGTACTTC.

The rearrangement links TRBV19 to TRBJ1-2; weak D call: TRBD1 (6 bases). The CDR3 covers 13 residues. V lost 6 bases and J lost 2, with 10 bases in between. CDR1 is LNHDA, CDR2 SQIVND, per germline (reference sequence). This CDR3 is CASSPGANYGYTF. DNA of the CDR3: TGTGCCAGTAGCCCAGGGGCCAACTATGGCTACACCTTC.

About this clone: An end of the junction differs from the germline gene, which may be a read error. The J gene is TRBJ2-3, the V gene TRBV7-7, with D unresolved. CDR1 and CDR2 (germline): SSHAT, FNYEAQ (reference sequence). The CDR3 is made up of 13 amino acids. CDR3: CASSLDGRGTQYF. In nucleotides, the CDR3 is TGTGCTAGCAGCTTAGATGGTAGAGGTACGCAGTATTTT. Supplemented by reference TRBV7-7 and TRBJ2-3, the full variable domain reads GAGVSQSPRYKVTKRGQDVTLRCDPISSHATLYWYQQALGQGPEFLTYFNYEAQPDKSGLPSDRFSAERPEGSISTLTIQRTEQRDSAMYRCASSLDGRGTQYFGPGTRLTVL.

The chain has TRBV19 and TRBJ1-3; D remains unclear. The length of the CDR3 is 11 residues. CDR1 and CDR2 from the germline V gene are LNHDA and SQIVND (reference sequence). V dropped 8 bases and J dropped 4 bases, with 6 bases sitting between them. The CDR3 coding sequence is TGTGCCAGTGGTGTAGGAAACACCATATATTTT. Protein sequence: CASGVGNTIYF.

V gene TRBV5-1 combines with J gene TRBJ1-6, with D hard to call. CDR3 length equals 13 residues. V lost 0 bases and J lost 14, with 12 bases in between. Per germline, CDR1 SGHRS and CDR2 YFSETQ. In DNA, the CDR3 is TGCGCCAGCAGCTTGGACGCAAGTGGAGCCCTCCACTTT. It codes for CASSLDASGALHF.

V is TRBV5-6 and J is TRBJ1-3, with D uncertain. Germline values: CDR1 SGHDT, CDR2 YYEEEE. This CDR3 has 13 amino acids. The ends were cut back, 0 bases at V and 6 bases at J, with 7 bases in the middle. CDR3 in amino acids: CASSLAGENTIYF. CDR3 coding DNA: TGTGCCAGCAGCTTGGCCGGCGAAAACACCATATATTTT.

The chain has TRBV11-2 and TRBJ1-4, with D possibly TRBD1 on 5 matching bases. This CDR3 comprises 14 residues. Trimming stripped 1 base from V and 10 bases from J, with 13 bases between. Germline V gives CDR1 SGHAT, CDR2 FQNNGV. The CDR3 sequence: CASSLGQGYAKLFF. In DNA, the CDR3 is TGTGCCAGCAGCTTAGGGCAGGGCTATGCAAAACTGTTTTTT.

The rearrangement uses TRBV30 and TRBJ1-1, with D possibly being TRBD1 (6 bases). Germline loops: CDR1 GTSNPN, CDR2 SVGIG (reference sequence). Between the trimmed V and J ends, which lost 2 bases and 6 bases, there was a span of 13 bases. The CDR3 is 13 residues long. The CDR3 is CAWSTGKVPEAFF. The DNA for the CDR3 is TGTGCCTGGAGTACAGGGAAGGTCCCTGAAGCTTTCTTT.

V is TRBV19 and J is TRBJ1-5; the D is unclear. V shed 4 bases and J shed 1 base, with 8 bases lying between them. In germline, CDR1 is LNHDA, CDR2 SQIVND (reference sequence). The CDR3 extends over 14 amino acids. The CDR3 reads CASSKRESNQPQHF. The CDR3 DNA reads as TGTGCCAGTAGTAAGAGGGAGAGCAATCAGCCCCAGCATTTT.

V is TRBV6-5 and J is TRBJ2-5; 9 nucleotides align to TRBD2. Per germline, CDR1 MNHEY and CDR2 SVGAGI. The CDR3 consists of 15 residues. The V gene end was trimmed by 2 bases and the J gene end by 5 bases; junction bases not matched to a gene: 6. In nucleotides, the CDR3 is TGTGCCAGCAGTTACATGGCGGGGGGGCAGGAGACCCAGTACTTC. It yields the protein CASSYMAGGQETQYF.